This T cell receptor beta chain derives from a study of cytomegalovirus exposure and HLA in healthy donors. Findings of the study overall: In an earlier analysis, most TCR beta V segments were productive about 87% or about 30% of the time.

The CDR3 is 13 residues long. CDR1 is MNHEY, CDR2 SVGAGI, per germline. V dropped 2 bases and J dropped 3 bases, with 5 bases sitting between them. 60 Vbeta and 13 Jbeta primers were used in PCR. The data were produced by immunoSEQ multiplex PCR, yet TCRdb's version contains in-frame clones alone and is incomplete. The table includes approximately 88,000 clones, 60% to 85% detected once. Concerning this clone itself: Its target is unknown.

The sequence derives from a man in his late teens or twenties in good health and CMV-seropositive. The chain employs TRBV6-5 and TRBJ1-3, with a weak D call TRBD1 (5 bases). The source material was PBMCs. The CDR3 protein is CASSYDSGNTIYF. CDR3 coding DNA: TGTGCCAGCAGTTACGACAGTGGAAACACCATATATTTT.